This T cell receptor beta chain was documented in a study of tumor-infiltrating lymphocytes in primary liver carcinoma (dated by TCRdb to 2016 to 2017). Regarding the complete study: Between late 2015 and March 2016, a few patients in China with histopathologically diagnosed primary liver carcinoma had surgical resection. Of the five patients (three men and two women, aged 30 to 69 years), four had hepatocellular carcinoma and one had combined HCC and intrahepatic cholangiocarcinoma. Tumors of the five patients were stage T1-T3 N0M0 with maximum diameters of roughly 4 to 11 cm. Samples yielded roughly 3.5 to 8 million productive TCRbeta reads; read depth did not differ significantly between tissue types. For each liver tumor, the study sampled five regions along with adjacent normal tissue and blood, and applied TCRbeta repertoire sequencing, expression microarrays and whole-exome sequencing. A total of some 35 specimens from 5 patients underwent TCRbeta repertoire sequencing, comprising some 25 tumor regions, 5 adjacent noncancerous liver tissues and 5 peripheral blood samples. High reproducibility was observed for the technical replicate repertoires, with mean shared-clone rates about 0.92 and correlation coefficients above 0.95. Beyond this particular receptor, the publication reports: The top 250 clones made up a significantly larger repertoire fraction in tumors than in blood (p = 0.039). Because sequencing covered only the TCR beta chain and unpaired alpha chains were not captured, true repertoire diversity is likely underestimated. Bulk unsorted samples precluded comparing CD4+ and CD8+ T cell repertoires. The study included only five patients, and the authors note findings should be validated in a larger study. Repertoire overlap was found to be higher between tumor regions (mean around 35%) than between tumor-adjacent (approximately 17%) or tumor-blood (about 14%) pairs, consistent with antigen-driven expansion.

RNA from unsorted whole blood was extracted with TRIzol reagent, and germline DNA was obtained with the DNeasy Blood & Tissue kit. Patients had chronic HBV infection and were treatment-naive at sampling. Before surgery, roughly 4.2 milliliters of peripheral blood were drawn into K2EDTA tubes. In regard to this clonotype: Its binding antigen is unknown. A junction boundary mismatches the germline segment, possibly from a read error.

Using a constant-region primer and ProtoScript II reverse transcriptase, TCRbeta-specific cDNA was reverse-transcribed from roughly 500 ng total RNA. The TCRbeta libraries were prepared through three rounds of nested multiplex PCR following a slightly modified ARM-PCR procedure. Each of the first two PCR rounds ran for approximately 10 cycles using multiplex TRBV1-TRBV30 forward primers together with a Cbeta reverse primer. A final 25-cycle PCR with Deep VentR polymerase added sample barcodes and Illumina adapters. Before sequencing, amplicons of 200-500 bp were purified from gel using a QIAquick gel extraction kit. The TCRbeta amplicons were sequenced with 250-bp paired-end reads on an Illumina HiSeq 2500. The authors' analysis ran thus. Trimmomatic v0.33 was used to quality-trim the reads, and FLASH v1.2.11 was used to merge paired reads so that full CDR3 sequences could be recovered. MiGEC v1.2.1b assigned V, D and J germline segments to the rearranged TCRbeta sequences. Clonotype statistics and Shannon-Wiener diversity indices were calculated with VDJtools v1.0.0. To reduce sampling bias, subsequent analyses other than the diversity analysis used only the 250 most abundant clonotypes in each sample. TCRdb handled the public reads itself, with Q25 trimming in fastp and clone calling in MiXCR, and kept productive beta chains. Rows are unified per CDR3 protein, each entry keeping the most common DNA and genes. The V and J calls were not made by the authors but by TCRdb's processing. This sample comprises about 330,000 distinct CDR3 sequences, about two thirds of them detected only once. Under 8.5% of the sample belongs to the ten largest clones.

Inclusive of the bounding cysteine and phenylalanine, the CDR3 is 13 residues long. Here the CDR3 DNA is all that survives: 39 bases in frame from base 1. As encoded in the germline V gene (reference sequence), CDR1 is SGHAT while CDR2 is FQDESV. The sample was peripheral blood. The TCR sequence derives from a man aged 40-49 years with primary liver carcinoma and hepatitis B virus infection. The sequence links TRBV11-1 to TRBJ2-2, with TRBD2 as a weak D call on 6 bases. The CDR3 protein: CASSFWDAGGLFF. At the DNA level, the sequence is TGTGCCAGCAGCTTTTGGGACGCCGGGGGGCTGTTTTTT.